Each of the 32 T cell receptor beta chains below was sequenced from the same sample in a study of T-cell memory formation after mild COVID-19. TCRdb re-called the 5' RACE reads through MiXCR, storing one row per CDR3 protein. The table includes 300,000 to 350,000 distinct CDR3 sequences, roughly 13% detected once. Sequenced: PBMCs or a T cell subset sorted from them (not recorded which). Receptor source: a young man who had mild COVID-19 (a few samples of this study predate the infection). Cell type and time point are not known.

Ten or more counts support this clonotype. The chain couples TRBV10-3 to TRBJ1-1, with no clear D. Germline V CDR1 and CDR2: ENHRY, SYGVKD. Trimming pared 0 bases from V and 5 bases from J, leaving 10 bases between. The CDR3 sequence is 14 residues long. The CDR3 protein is CAISESKGRTEAFF. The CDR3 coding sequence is TGTGCCATCAGTGAGTCGAAAGGGAGGACTGAAGCTTTCTTT.

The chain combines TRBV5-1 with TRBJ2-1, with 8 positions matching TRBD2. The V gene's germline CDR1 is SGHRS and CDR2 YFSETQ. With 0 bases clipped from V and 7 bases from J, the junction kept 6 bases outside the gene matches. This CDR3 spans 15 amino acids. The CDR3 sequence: CASSLEGLGRNEQFF. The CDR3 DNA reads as TGCGCCAGCAGCTTGGAGGGACTAGGACGGAATGAGCAGTTCTTC.

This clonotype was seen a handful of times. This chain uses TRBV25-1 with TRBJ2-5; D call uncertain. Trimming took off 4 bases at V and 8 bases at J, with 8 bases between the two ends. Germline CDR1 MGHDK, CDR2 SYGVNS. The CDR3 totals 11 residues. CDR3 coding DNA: TGTGCCAGCAGTGCGGACGGTACCCAGTACTTC. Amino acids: CASSADGTQYF. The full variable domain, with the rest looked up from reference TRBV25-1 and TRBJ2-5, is EADIYQTPRYLVIGTGKKITLECSQTMGHDKMYWYQQDPGMELHLIHYSYGVNSTEKGDLSSESTVSRIRTEHFPLTLESARPSHTSQYLCASSADGTQYFGPGTRLLVL.

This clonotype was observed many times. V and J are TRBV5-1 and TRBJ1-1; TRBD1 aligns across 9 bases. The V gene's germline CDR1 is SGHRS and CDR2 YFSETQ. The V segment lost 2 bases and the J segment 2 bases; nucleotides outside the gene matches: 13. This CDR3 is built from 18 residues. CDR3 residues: CASSFDFRDRELNTEAFF. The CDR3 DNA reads TGCGCCAGCAGCTTTGACTTCCGGGACAGGGAACTTAACACTGAAGCTTTCTTT.

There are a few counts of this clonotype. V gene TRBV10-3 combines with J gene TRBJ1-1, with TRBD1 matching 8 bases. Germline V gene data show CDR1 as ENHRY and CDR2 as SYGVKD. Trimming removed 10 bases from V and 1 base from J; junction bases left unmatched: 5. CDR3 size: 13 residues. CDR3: CATTGQGNTEAFF. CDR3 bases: TGTGCCACGACTGGACAGGGGAACACTGAAGCTTTCTTT.

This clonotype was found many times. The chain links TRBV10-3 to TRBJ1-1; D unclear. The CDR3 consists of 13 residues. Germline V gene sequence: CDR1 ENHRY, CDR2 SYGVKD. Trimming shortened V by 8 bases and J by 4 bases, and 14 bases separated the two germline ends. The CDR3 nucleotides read TGTGCCATCCGAGACGGAGCCGGCACTGAAGCTTTCTTT. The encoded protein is CAIRDGAGTEAFF.

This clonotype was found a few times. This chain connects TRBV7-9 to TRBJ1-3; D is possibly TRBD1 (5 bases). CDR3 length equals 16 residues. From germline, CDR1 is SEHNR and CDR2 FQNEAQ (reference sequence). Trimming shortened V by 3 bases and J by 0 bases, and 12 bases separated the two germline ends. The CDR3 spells CASSFTRDPSGNTIYF. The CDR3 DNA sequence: TGTGCCAGCAGCTTTACCAGGGACCCCTCTGGAAACACCATATATTTT.

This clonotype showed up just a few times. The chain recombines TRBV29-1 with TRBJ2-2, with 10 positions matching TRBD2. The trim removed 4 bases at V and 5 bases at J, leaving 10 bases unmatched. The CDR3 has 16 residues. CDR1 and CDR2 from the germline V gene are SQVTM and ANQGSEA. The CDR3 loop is CSVVRAGGLMTGELFF. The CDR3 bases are TGCAGCGTTGTCCGAGCGGGGGGGCTTATGACCGGGGAGCTGTTTTTT.

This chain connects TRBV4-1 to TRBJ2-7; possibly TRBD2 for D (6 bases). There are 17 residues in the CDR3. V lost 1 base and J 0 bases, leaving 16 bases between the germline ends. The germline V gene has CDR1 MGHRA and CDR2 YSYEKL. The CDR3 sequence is CASSQGPPSVSSYEQYF. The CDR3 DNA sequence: TGCGCCAGCAGCCAAGGTCCCCCTAGCGTCTCCTCCTACGAGCAGTACTTC.

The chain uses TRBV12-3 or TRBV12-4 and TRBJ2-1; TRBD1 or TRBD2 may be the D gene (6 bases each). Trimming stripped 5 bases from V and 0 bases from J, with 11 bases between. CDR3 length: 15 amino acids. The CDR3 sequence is CASSRRGASYNEQFF. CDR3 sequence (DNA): TGTGCCAGCAGTCGGAGGGGGGCCTCCTACAATGAGCAGTTCTTC.

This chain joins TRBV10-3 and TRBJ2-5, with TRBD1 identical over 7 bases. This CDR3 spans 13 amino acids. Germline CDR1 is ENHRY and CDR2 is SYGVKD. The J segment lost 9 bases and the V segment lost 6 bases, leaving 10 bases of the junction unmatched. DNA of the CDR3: TGTGCCATCAGAGACAGGGAGAGGAGTCCCCAGTACTTC. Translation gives CAIRDRERSPQYF.

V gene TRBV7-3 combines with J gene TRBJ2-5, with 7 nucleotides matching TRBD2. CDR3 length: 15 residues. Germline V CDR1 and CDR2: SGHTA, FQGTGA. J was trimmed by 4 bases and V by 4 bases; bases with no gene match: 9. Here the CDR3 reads CASSSTRAGRETQYF. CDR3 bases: TGTGCCAGCAGCTCTACTAGAGCGGGACGAGAGACCCAGTACTTC.

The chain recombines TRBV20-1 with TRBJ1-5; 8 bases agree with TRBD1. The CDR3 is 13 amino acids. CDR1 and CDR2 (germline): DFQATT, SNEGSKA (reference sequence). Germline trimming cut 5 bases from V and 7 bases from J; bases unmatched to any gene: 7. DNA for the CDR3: TGCAGTGCTCCCCAGGGGGCAGGGCAGCCCCAGCATTTT. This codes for CSAPQGAGQPQHF.

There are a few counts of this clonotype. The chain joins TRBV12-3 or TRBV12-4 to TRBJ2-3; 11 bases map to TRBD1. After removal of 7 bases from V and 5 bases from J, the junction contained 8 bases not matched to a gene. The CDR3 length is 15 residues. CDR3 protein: CASITRDRGEDTQYF. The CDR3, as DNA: TGTGCCAGCATTACCCGGGACAGGGGGGAAGATACGCAGTATTTT.

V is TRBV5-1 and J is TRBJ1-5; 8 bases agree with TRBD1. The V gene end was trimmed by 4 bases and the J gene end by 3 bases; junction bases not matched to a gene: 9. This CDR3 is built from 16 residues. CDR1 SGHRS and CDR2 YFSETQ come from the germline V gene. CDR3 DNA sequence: TGCGCCAGCAGCCCCGCAGGGACAGGCTCCAATCAGCCCCAGCATTTT. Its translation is CASSPAGTGSNQPQHF.

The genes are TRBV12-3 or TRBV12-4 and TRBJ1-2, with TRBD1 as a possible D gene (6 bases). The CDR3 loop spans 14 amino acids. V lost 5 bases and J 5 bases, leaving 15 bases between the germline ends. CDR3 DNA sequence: TGTGCCAGCAGTACTAGGACAGCGGGGTATGGCTACACCTTC. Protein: CASSTRTAGYGYTF.

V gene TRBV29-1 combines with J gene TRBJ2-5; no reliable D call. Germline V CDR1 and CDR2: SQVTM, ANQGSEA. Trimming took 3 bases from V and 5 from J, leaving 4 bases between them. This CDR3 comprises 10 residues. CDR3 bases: TGCAGCGTTGAGAGGGAGACCCAGTACTTC. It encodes CSVERETQYF.

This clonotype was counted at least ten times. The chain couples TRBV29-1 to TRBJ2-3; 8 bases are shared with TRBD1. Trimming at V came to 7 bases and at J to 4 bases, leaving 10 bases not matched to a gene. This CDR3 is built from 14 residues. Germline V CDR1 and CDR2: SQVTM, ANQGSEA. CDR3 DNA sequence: TGCAGCGCCGTTGACAGGGGTAGGGCAGATACGCAGTATTTT. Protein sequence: CSAVDRGRADTQYF.

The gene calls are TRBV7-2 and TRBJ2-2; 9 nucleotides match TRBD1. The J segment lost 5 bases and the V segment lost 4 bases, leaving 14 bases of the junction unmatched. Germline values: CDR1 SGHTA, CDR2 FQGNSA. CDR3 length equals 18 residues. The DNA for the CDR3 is TGTGCCAGCAGCTCCCCGCAGGGGACAGGGATTTCGACCGGGGAGCTGTTTTTT. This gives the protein CASSSPQGTGISTGELFF.

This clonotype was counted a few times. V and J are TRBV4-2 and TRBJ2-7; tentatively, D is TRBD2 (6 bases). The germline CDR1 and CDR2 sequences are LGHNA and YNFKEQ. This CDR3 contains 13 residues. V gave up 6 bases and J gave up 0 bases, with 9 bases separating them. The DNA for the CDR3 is TGTGCCAGCAGGGCGGGGAGCTCCTACGAGCAGTACTTC. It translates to CASRAGSSYEQYF.

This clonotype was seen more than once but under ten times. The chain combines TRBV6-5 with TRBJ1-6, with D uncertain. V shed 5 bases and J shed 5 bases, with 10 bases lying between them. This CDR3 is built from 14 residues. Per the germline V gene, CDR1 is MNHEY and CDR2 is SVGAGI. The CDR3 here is CASSVGRNNSPLHF. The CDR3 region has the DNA TGTGCCAGCAGTGTCGGACGGAATAATTCACCCCTCCACTTT.

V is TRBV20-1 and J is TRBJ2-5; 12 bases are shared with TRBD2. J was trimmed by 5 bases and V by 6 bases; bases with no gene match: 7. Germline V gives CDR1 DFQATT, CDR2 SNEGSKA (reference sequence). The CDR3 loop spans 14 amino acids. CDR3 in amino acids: CSAWTSGDQETQYF. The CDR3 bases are TGCAGTGCCTGGACTAGCGGGGATCAGGAGACCCAGTACTTC.

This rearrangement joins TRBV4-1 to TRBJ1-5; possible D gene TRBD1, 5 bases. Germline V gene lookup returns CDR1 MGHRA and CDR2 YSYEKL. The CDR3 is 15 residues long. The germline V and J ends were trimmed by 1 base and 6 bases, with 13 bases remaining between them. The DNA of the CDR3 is TGCGCCAGCAGCCAAGGTGTCCAGGGCCGTCAGCCCCAGCATTTT. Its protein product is CASSQGVQGRQPQHF.

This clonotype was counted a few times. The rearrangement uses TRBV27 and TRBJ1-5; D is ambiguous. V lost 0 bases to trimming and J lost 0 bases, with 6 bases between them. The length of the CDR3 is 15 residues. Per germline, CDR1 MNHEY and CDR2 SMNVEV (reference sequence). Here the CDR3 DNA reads TGTGCCAGCAGTTTATCGGAGGGTAGCAATCAGCCCCAGCATTTT. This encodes CASSLSEGSNQPQHF.

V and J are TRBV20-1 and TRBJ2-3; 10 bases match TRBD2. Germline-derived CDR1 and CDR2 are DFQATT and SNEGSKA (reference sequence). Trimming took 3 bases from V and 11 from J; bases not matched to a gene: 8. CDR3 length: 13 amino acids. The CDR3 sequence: CSARSGGASGQYF. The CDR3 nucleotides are TGCAGTGCTAGGAGCGGGGGGGCCTCCGGGCAGTATTTT.

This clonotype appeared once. CDR3 residues: CASSLQGTWATEQYF. Here the CDR3 DNA reads TGTGCCAGCAGCCTCCAGGGGACGTGGGCTACTGAGCAGTACTTC. This chain connects TRBV3-1 to TRBJ2-7; possibly TRBD1 for D (6 bases). CDR1 and CDR2 from the germline V gene are LGHDT and YNNKEL (reference sequence). V gave up 4 bases and J gave up 7 bases, with 20 bases separating them. The CDR3 is 15 amino acids.

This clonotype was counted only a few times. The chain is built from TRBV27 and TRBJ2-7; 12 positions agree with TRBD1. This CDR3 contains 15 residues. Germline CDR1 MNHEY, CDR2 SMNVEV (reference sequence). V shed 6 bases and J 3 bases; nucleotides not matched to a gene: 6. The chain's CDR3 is CASRRGQGAFYEQYF. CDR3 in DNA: TGTGCCAGCAGGCGGGGACAGGGGGCCTTCTACGAGCAGTACTTC.

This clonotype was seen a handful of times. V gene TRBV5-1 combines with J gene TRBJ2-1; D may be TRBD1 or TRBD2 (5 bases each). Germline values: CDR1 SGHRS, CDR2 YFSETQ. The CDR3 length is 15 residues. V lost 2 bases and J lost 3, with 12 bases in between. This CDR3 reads CASSFVPGLYNEQFF. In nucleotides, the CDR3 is TGCGCCAGCAGCTTCGTGCCGGGGCTCTACAATGAGCAGTTCTTC.

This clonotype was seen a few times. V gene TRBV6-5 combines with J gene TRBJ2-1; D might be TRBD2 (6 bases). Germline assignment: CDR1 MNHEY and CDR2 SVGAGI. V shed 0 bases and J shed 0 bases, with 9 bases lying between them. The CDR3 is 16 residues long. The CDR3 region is CASSYSGLRSYNEQFF. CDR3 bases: TGTGCCAGCAGTTACTCGGGACTTCGCTCCTACAATGAGCAGTTCTTC.

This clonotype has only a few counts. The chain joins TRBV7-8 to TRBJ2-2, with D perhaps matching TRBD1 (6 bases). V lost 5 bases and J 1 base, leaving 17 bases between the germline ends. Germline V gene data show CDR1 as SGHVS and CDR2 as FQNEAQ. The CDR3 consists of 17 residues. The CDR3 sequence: CASSIGGIRRNTGELFF. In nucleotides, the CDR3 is TGTGCCAGCAGCATAGGGGGTATCCGGAGGAACACCGGGGAGCTGTTTTTT.

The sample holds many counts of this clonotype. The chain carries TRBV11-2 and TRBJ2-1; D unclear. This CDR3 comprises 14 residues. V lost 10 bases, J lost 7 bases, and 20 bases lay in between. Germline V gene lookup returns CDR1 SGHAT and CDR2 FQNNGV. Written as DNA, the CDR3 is TGTGCCACCTCGCCCGAGATCTTAGGGAATGAGCAGTTCTTC. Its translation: CATSPEILGNEQFF.

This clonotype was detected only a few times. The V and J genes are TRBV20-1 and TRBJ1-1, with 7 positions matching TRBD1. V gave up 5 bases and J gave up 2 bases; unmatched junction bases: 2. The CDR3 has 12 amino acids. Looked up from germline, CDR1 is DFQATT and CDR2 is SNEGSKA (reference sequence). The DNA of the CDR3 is TGCAGTGCTGAGGGGGCCAACACTGAAGCTTTCTTT. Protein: CSAEGANTEAFF.